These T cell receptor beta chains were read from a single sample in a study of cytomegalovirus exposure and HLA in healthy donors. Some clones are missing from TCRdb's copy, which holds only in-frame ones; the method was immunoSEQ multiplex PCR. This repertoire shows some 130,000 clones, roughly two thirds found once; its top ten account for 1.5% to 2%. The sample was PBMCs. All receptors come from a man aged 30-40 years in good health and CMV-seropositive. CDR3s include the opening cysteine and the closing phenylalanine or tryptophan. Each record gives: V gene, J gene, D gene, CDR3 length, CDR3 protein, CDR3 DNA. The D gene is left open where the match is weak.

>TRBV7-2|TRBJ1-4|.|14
CASSLDGGSEKLFF
TGTGCCAGCAGCTTAGACGGCGGATCAGAAAAACTGTTTTTT
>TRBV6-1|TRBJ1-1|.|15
CASTLNHGERTEAFF
TGTGCCAGCACCTTGAACCACGGGGAACGAACTGAAGCTTTCTTT
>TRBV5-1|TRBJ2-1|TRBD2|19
CASSRPGLAGSRSYNEQFF
TGCGCCAGCAGCAGGCCGGGACTAGCGGGATCGAGGTCCTACAATGAGCAGTTCTTC
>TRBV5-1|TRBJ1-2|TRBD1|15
CASSSGTGGNYGYTF
TGCGCCAGCAGCTCCGGGACAGGGGGCAACTATGGCTACACCTTC
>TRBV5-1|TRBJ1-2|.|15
CASSRVRGFDHGYTF
TGCGCCAGCAGTCGCGTAAGGGGGTTTGACCATGGCTACACCTTC
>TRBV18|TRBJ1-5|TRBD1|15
CASSPAGQNNQPQHF
TGTGCCAGCTCACCAGCGGGACAGAATAATCAGCCCCAGCATTTT
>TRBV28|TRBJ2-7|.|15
CASSRVGSGFYEQYF
TGTGCCAGCAGTAGAGTCGGGAGTGGGTTCTACGAGCAGTACTTC
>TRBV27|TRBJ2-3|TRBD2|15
CASSFSGRGADTQYF
TGTGCCAGCAGTTTTAGCGGGAGAGGGGCAGATACGCAGTATTTT
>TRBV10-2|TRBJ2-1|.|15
CASSESGGTYNEQFF
TGCGCCAGCAGTGAGTCTGGCGGGACCTACAATGAGCAGTTCTTC
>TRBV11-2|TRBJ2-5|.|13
CASSRQTQETQYF
TGTGCCAGCAGCCGACAGACCCAAGAGACCCAGTACTTC
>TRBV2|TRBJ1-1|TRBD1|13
CASSQTGSTEAFF
TGTGCCAGCAGTCAGACAGGGTCCACTGAAGCTTTCTTT
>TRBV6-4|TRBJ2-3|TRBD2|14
CASSSGVGTDTQYF
TGTGCCAGCAGTAGCGGGGTGGGAACAGATACGCAGTATTTT
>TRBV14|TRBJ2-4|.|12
CASSQDANIQYF
TGTGCCAGCAGCCAAGATGCGAACATTCAGTACTTC
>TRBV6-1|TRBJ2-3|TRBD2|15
CASTPTAGVWDTQYF
TGTGCCAGCACCCCAACGGCGGGGGTTTGGGATACGCAGTATTTT
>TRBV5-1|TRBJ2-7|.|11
CASSLEGEQYF
TGCGCCAGCAGCTTGGAGGGGGAGCAGTACTTC
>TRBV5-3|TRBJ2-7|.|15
CARSLGFEVSYEQYF
TGTGCCAGAAGCTTGGGTTTCGAGGTTTCTTACGAGCAGTACTTC
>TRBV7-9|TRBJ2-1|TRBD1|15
CASTPLGTGDNEQFF
TGTGCCAGCACCCCATTGGGGACAGGGGACAATGAGCAGTTCTTC